The next 27 T cell receptor beta chains were all read from a single sample in a study of blood T cell repertoires in COVID-19. Clones were sequenced by immunoSEQ multiplex PCR, and TCRdb holds only the in-frame ones, with some missing. This sample yields 250,000 to 350,000 clones, of which roughly 90% are seen a single time; 4% belongs to the top ten. The sequencing sample was made of peripheral blood. The receptors stem from a woman aged 45-60 years with active or convalescent COVID-19.

The chain uses TRBV5-1 and TRBJ1-1, with D maybe TRBD1 (5 bases). The CDR3 is 15 amino acids. Germline CDR1 SGHRS, CDR2 YFSETQ. Trimming took 4 bases from V and 4 from J, leaving 17 bases between them. CDR3 amino acids: CASSGSQGASTEAFF. CDR3 DNA sequence: TGCGCCAGCAGCGGCTCCCAGGGTGCAAGCACTGAAGCTTTCTTT.

V gene TRBV10-3 combines with J gene TRBJ1-2, with 10 bases identical to TRBD1. With V trimmed by 0 bases and J by 5 bases, 12 bases remained unmatched. Germline CDR1 and CDR2: ENHRY and SYGVKD. The CDR3 contains 18 residues. This CDR3 is CAISESTLGTGVLYGYTF. DNA for the CDR3: TGTGCCATCAGTGAGTCGACTTTAGGGACAGGGGTATTGTATGGCTACACCTTC.

V gene TRBV30 combines with J gene TRBJ2-7, with TRBD1 as a possible D gene (5 bases). The CDR3 is 11 amino acids. CDR1 is GTSNPN and CDR2 is SVGIG in the germline V gene (reference sequence). V lost 8 bases, J lost 3 bases, and 11 bases lay in between. This CDR3 is CAGALDYEQYF. As DNA, the CDR3 is TGTGCCGGGGCACTTGACTACGAGCAGTACTTC. Based on the CDR3 plus reference TRBV30 and TRBJ2-7, the full variable domain is SQTIHQWPATLVQPVGSPLSLECTVEGTSNPNLYWYRQAAGRGLQLLFYSVGIGQISSEVPQNLSASRPQDRQFILSSKKLLLSDSGFYLCAGALDYEQYFGPGTRLTVT.

CDR3 residues: CASSYRGVRQPQHF. The CDR3 region has the DNA TGTGCCAGCAGCTACAGGGGGGTTAGACAGCCCCAGCATTTT. The chain recombines TRBV3-1 (or the pseudogene TRBV3-2) with TRBJ1-5, with 8 bases aligning to TRBD1. This CDR3 has 14 amino acids. Germline V lookup: CDR1 LGHDT, CDR2 YNNKEL (reference sequence). Losses at the gene ends were 5 bases for V and 7 bases for J; bases not matched to a gene: 7.

In nucleotides, the CDR3 is TGTGCCAGCAGCGTAGTTGGAGGCGGGCCAGATACGCAGTATTTT. It specifies CASSVVGGGPDTQYF. The rearrangement uses TRBV9 and TRBJ2-3; D perhaps matches TRBD2 (5 bases). Germline lookup yields CDR1 SGDLS and CDR2 YYNGEE. V was pared by 0 bases and J by 4 bases, with 12 bases between. The CDR3 runs 15 residues.

This chain uses TRBV11-2 with TRBJ1-1; D is unclear. The V gene's germline CDR1 is SGHAT and CDR2 FQNNGV. The CDR3 runs to 12 residues. The V gene lost 8 bases and the J gene lost 8 bases, with 15 bases spanning the gap. In nucleotides, the CDR3 is TGTGCCAGCGACCGGGAGGAACTGGAAGCTTTCTTT. Translating gives CASDREELEAFF.

The chain has TRBV2 and TRBJ1-5; D perhaps matches TRBD1 (6 bases). V gave up 0 bases and J gave up 7 bases, with 13 bases separating them. This CDR3 comprises 15 residues. CDR1 SNHLY and CDR2 FYNNEI come from the germline V gene. CDR3 DNA: TGTGCCAGCAGTGAAGCGCCCTGGGGGCGACAGCCCCAGCATTTT. Protein product: CASSEAPWGRQPQHF.

V usage is TRBV5-1 and J usage is TRBJ2-3; tentative D call: TRBD2 (7 bases). Germline V lookup: CDR1 SGHRS, CDR2 YFSETQ. The CDR3 is made up of 14 amino acids. V shed 4 bases and J shed 1 base, with 10 bases lying between them. The CDR3: CASSGGARTDTQYF. The CDR3 region has the DNA TGCGCCAGCAGCGGGGGGGCCCGCACAGATACGCAGTATTTT.

V is TRBV6-1 and J is TRBJ2-3; 7 bases match TRBD1. Germline V gives CDR1 MNHNS, CDR2 SASEGT. The V and J ends lost 1 base and 6 bases, in that order; junction bases with no gene match: 7. The CDR3 extends over 15 amino acids. The CDR3 protein is CASSEEYRGWDTQYF. The CDR3 DNA reads TGTGCCAGCAGTGAAGAATACAGGGGTTGGGATACGCAGTATTTT.

V usage is TRBV27 and J usage is TRBJ1-1, with TRBD1 matching over 8 bases. Germline lookup yields CDR1 MNHEY and CDR2 SMNVEV (reference sequence). V trimming: 8 bases; J trimming: 5 bases; junction bases outside the gene matches: 7. This CDR3 has 13 residues. The CDR3 nucleotides read TGTGCCAGCGCGAACAGGGGGATGACTGAAGCTTTCTTT. This translates into CASANRGMTEAFF.

This clone showed up just once. This chain connects TRBV7-2 to TRBJ2-7; D is possibly TRBD1 (5 bases). The V gene lost 0 bases and the J gene lost 3 bases, with 12 bases spanning the gap. The CDR3 contains 15 residues. Germline CDR1 and CDR2: SGHTA and FQGNSA. The CDR3 DNA reads TGTGCCAGCAGCTTAGCGGACAACCGCATCTACGAGCAGTACTTC. Translating gives CASSLADNRIYEQYF. Together with reference TRBV7-2 and TRBJ2-7, the CDR3 gives the full variable domain: GAGVSQSPSNKVTEKGKDVELRCDPISGHTALYWYRQSLGQGLEFLIYFQGNSAPDKSGLPSDRFSAERTGGSVSTLTIQRTQQEDSAVYLCASSLADNRIYEQYFGPGTRLTVT.

The genes are TRBV6-5 and TRBJ2-1, with 9 bases matching TRBD2. V lost 5 bases and J lost 10; bases outside the gene matches: 12. The germline V gene encodes CDR1 MNHEY and CDR2 SVGAGI. The CDR3 runs to 15 residues. CDR3 in DNA: TGTGCCAGCAGTCGCCTTAGCGGGAGTAGAGCCGAGCAGTTCTTC. Translated: CASSRLSGSRAEQFF.

The CDR3 protein is CASSIQGASYTF. The CDR3 coding sequence is TGTGCCAGTAGTATCCAGGGGGCGAGCTACACCTTC. V and J are TRBV19 and TRBJ1-2; 8 bases fit TRBD1. Germline loops: CDR1 LNHDA, CDR2 SQIVND (reference sequence). The CDR3 runs 12 residues. V shed 3 bases and J 9 bases; nucleotides not matched to a gene: 3.

This clone has just one count. The rearrangement uses TRBV6-5 and TRBJ1-1, with D unclear. Deletions cut 8 bases from V and 2 bases from J, with 18 bases between. This CDR3 has 15 residues. Per the germline V gene, CDR1 is MNHEY and CDR2 is SVGAGI. The CDR3 sequence: CASVGVLGFNTEAFF. The DNA for the CDR3 is TGTGCCAGCGTTGGGGTACTAGGGTTTAACACTGAAGCTTTCTTT.

The chain links TRBV10-1 to TRBJ2-7; 11 positions agree with TRBD2. This CDR3 region has 18 residues. The junction had 11 bases not matched to a gene; V was cut back by 2 bases and J by 2 bases. Looked up from germline, CDR1 is WNHNN and CDR2 is SYGVQD (reference sequence). DNA for the CDR3: TGCGCCAGCAGTGAGCCGGAATGTCGACTAGCGGGGCCCTACGAGCAGTACTTC. Translating gives CASSEPECRLAGPYEQYF.

This clone came up once. The genes are TRBV30 and TRBJ2-1, with 9 nucleotides matching TRBD2. Germline CDR1 GTSNPN, CDR2 SVGIG (reference sequence). The V segment lost 0 bases and the J segment 3 bases; nucleotides outside the gene matches: 3. The CDR3 covers 15 residues. DNA of the CDR3: TGTGCCTGGAGTGTTCGAGCGGGGGGCTACAATGAGCAGTTCTTC. Encoded protein: CAWSVRAGGYNEQFF.

DNA of the CDR3: TGCAGCGTTGAAGATCATATCGACATATTGAACACTGAAGCTTTCTTT. This gives the protein CSVEDHIDILNTEAFF. The gene calls are TRBV29-1 and TRBJ1-1; D uncertain. The V gene lost 0 bases and the J gene lost 0 bases, with 14 bases spanning the gap. The CDR3 is made up of 16 amino acids. CDR1 and CDR2 from the germline V gene are SQVTM and ANQGSEA.

V and J are TRBV23-1 and TRBJ1-1; possible D gene TRBD1, 5 bases. TRBV23-1 is sorted into the ORF group, with uncertain function. CDR3 length: 13 residues. Between the trimmed V and J ends, which lost 4 bases and 8 bases, there was a span of 14 bases. CDR3 loop: CASSRRGIREAFF. The CDR3 region has the DNA TGCGCCAGCAGTCGAAGGGGTATACGGGAAGCTTTCTTT.

The genes are TRBV11-3 and TRBJ2-1; no reliable D call. Germline V lookup: CDR1 SGHNT, CDR2 YENEEA. This CDR3 contains 15 residues. Trimming left V 2 bases short and J 4 bases short, with 12 bases between. The CDR3 sequence is CASSLSSSGYNEQFF. CDR3 coding DNA: TGTGCCAGCAGCTTATCGTCCTCCGGGTACAATGAGCAGTTCTTC.

This clone was seen only a few times. The gene calls are TRBV6-2 or TRBV6-3 and TRBJ2-1; a weak D match, TRBD2 (7 bases). Germline V CDR1 and CDR2: MNHEY, SVGEGT. Trimming took off 5 bases at V and 13 bases at J, with 12 bases between the two ends. This CDR3 spans 11 amino acids. The CDR3, as DNA: TGTGCCAGCAGTCAGGGGACTACCCAGTTCTTC. This encodes CASSQGTTQFF.

This clone appeared a single time. The chain joins TRBV30 to TRBJ2-7, with TRBD1 matching 7 bases. Germline CDR1 reads GTSNPN; CDR2 reads SVGIG (reference sequence). V lost 2 bases and J lost 6; bases outside the gene matches: 7. CDR3 size: 13 residues. The CDR3 sequence: CAWSLDRVSEQYF. CDR3 DNA sequence: TGTGCCTGGAGTCTCGACAGGGTATCCGAGCAGTACTTC.

The chain has TRBV29-1 and TRBJ2-7, with no clear D. The CDR3 runs to 13 residues. Germline CDR1 is SQVTM and CDR2 is ANQGSEA. The V end lost 7 bases, the J end lost 2 bases, and 15 bases lay between the germline ends. The DNA for the CDR3 is TGCAGCGGCAAATCAACAAATCCCTACGAGCAGTACTTC. Protein product: CSGKSTNPYEQYF.

V gene TRBV7-9 combines with J gene TRBJ1-2; 7 bases agree with TRBD1. The CDR3 is made up of 14 amino acids. After removal of 5 bases from V and 6 bases from J, the junction contained 9 bases not matched to a gene. Germline-derived CDR1 and CDR2 are SEHNR and FQNEAQ (reference sequence). The CDR3 DNA reads TGTGCCAGCAGCCGAGACAGGGTGGTCGATGGCTACACCTTC. It codes for CASSRDRVVDGYTF. Full variable domain (remainder filled in from reference TRBV7-9 and TRBJ1-2): DTGVSQNPRHKITKRGQNVTFRCDPISEHNRLYWYRQTLGQGPEFLTYFQNEAQLEKSRLLSDRFSAERPKGSFSTLEIQRTEQGDSAMYLCASSRDRVVDGYTFGSGTRLTVV.

The chain recombines TRBV6-4 with TRBJ1-5; 7 bases are a match to TRBD1. Germline V gene data show CDR1 as MRHNA and CDR2 as SNTAGT. Trimming took 6 bases from V and 2 from J; bases not matched to a gene: 7. The CDR3 spans 15 residues. The CDR3 bases are TGTGCCAGCAGCCAGGGGGTAGGTGGCAATCAGCCCCAGCATTTT. It specifies CASSQGVGGNQPQHF.

The CDR3 reads CATSRDLNGQEINSPLHF. The CDR3 DNA reads as TGTGCCACCAGCAGAGATCTTAATGGACAGGAGATTAATTCACCCCTCCACTTT. The chain combines TRBV15 with TRBJ1-6, with 7 bases aligning to TRBD1. The germline CDR1 and CDR2 sequences are LNHNV and YYDKDF (reference sequence). With 0 bases clipped from V and 6 bases from J, the junction kept 11 bases outside the gene matches. The CDR3 spans 18 residues.

The chain employs TRBV19 and TRBJ2-5; D gene uncertain. The CDR3 totals 11 residues. Trimming took off 4 bases at V and 4 bases at J, with 4 bases between the two ends. Germline loops: CDR1 LNHDA, CDR2 SQIVND (reference sequence). CDR3 in amino acids: CASSSGETQYF. CDR3 in DNA: TGTGCCAGTAGTAGCGGAGAGACCCAGTACTTC. Complete variable domain (other parts from reference TRBV19 and TRBJ2-5): DGGITQSPKYLFRKEGQNVTLSCEQNLNHDAMYWYRQDPGQGLRLIYYSQIVNDFQKGDIAEGYSVSREKKESFPLTVTSAQKNPTAFYLCASSSGETQYFGPGTRLLVL.

The chain recombines TRBV7-3 with TRBJ2-6; D remains unclear. This CDR3 is built from 17 residues. Germline V CDR1 and CDR2: SGHTA, FQGTGA. V lost 5 bases to trimming and J lost 1 base, with 15 bases between them. The CDR3 bases are TGTGCCAGCAGCGGGCGTGCACCCGATTCTGGGGCCAACGTCCTGACTTTC. It specifies CASSGRAPDSGANVLTF.